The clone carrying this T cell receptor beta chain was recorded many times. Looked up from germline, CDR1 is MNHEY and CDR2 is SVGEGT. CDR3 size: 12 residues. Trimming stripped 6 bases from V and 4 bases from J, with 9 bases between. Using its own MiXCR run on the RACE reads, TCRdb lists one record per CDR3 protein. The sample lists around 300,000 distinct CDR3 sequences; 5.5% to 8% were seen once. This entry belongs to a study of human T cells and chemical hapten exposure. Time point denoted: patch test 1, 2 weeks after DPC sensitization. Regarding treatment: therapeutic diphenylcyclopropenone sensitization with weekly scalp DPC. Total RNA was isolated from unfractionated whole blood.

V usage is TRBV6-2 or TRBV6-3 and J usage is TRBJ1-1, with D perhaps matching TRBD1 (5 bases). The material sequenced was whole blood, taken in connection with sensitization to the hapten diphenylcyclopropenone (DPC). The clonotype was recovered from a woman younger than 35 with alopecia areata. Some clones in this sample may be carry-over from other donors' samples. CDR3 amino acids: CASRRGATEAFF. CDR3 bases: TGTGCCAGCAGGAGAGGGGCCACTGAAGCTTTCTTT.